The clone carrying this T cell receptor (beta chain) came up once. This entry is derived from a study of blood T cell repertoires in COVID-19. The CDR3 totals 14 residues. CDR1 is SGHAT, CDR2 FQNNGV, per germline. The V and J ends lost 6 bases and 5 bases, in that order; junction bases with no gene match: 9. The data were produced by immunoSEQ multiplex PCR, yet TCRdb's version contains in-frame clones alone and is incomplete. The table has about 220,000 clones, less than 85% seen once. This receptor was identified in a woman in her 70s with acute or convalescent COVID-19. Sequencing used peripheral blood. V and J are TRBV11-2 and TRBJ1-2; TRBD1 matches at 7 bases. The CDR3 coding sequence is TGTGCCAGCAGTCGACAGGGCGGAGAATATGGCTACACCTTC. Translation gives CASSRQGGEYGYTF. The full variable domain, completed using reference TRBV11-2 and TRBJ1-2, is EAGVAQSPRYKIIEKRQSVAFWCNPISGHATLYWYQQILGQGPKLLIQFQNNGVVDDSQLPKDRFSAERLKGVDSTLKIQPAKLEDSAVYLCASSRQGGEYGYTFGSGTRLTVV.